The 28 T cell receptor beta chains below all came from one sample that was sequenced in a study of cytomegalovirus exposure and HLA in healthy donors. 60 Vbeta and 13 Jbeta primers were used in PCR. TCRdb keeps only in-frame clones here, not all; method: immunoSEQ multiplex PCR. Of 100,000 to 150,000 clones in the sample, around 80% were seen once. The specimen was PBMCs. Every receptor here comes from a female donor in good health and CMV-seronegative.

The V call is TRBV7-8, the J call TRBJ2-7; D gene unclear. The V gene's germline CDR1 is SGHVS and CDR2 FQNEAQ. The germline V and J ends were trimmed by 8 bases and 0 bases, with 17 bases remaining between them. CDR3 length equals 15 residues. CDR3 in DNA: TGTGCCAGCGGGTGGTCGGCGGTAAGCTCCTACGAGCAGTACTTC. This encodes CASGWSAVSSYEQYF.

CDR3 protein: CASSSQGYTEAFF. In DNA form, the CDR3 reads TGTGCCAGCAGCTCACAGGGGTACACTGAAGCTTTCTTT. V and J are TRBV7-9 and TRBJ1-1; 7 nucleotides match TRBD1. V shed 4 bases and J 3 bases; nucleotides not matched to a gene: 2. Germline V CDR1 and CDR2: SEHNR, FQNEAQ (reference sequence). The CDR3 contains 13 residues.

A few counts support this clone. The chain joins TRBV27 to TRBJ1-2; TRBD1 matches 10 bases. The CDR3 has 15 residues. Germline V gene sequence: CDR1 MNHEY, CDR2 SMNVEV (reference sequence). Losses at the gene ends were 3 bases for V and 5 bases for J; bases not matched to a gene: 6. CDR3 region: CASSFTGTGEYGYTF. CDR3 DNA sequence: TGTGCCAGCAGTTTTACCGGGACAGGGGAATATGGCTACACCTTC.

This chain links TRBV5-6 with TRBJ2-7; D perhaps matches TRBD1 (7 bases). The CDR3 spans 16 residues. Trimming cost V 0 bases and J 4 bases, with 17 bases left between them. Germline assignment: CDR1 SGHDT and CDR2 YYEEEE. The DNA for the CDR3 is TGTGCCAGCAGCTTGGGTCCTGGCAGGGGGGCTTACGAGCAGTACTTC. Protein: CASSLGPGRGAYEQYF.

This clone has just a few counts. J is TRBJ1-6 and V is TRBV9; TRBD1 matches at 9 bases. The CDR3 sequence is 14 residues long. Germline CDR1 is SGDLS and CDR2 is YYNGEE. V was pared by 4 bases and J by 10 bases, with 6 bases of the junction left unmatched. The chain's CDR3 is CASSQDRGYSPLHF. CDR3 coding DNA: TGTGCCAGCAGCCAGGACAGGGGTTACTCACCCCTCCACTTT.

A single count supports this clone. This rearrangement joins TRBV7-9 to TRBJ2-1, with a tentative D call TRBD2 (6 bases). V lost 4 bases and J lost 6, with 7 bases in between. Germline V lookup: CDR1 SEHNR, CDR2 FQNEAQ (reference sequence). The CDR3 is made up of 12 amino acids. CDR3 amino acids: CASSWDFNEQFF. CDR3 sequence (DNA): TGTGCCAGCAGCTGGGACTTCAATGAGCAGTTCTTC.

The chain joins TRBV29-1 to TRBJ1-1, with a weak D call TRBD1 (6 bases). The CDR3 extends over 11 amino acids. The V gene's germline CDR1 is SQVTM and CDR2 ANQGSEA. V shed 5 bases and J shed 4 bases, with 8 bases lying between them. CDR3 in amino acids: CSVTGTTEAFF. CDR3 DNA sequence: TGCAGCGTTACAGGGACCACTGAAGCTTTCTTT.

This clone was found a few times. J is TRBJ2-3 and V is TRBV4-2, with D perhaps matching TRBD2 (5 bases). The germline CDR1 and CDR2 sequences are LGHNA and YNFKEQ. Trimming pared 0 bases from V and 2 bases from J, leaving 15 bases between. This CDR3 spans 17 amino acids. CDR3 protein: CASSQEGFLRATDTQYF. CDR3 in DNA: TGTGCCAGCAGCCAAGAGGGATTCTTGCGGGCCACAGATACGCAGTATTTT.

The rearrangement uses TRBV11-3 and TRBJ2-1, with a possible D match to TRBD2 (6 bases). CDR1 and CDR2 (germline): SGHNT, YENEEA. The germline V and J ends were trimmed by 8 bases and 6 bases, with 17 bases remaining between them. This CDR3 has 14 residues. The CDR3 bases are TGTGCCAGCCGATCTGGGGGGACCCTCAATGAGCAGTTCTTC. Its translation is CASRSGGTLNEQFF.

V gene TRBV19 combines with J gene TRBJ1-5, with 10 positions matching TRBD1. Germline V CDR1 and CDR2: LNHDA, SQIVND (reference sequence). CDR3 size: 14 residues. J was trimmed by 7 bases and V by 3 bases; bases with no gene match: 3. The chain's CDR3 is CASSMGQGNQPQHF. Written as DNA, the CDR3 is TGTGCCAGTAGTATGGGACAGGGGAACCAGCCCCAGCATTTT.

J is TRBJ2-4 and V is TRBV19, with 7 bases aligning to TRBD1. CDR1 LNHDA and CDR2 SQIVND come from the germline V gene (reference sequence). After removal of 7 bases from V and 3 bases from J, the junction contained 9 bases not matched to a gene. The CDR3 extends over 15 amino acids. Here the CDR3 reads CASTWRQGVKNIQYF. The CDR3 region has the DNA TGTGCCAGTACCTGGAGACAGGGAGTCAAAAACATTCAGTACTTC.

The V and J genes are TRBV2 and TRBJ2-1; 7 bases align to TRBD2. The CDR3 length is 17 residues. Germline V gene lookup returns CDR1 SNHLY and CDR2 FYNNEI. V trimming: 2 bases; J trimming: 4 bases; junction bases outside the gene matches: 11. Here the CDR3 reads CASSELGWGGSYNEQFF. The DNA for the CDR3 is TGTGCCAGCAGTGAACTTGGGTGGGGGGGTAGTTACAATGAGCAGTTCTTC.

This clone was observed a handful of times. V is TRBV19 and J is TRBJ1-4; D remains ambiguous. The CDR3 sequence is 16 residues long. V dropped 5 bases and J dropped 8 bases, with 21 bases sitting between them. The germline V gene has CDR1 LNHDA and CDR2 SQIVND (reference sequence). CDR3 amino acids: CASSPLAGETPEKLFF. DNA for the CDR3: TGTGCCAGTAGTCCTCTAGCAGGCGAGACCCCCGAAAAACTGTTTTTT.

The CDR3 nucleotides read TGTGCCAGCAGTTTTCGTCTCGATGAAAAACTGTTTTTT. Encoded protein: CASSFRLDEKLFF. The genes are TRBV6-5 and TRBJ1-4; D is unclear. Trimming removed 4 bases at V and 6 bases at J, with 9 bases between. This CDR3 spans 13 amino acids. CDR1 is MNHEY and CDR2 is SVGAGI in the germline V gene.

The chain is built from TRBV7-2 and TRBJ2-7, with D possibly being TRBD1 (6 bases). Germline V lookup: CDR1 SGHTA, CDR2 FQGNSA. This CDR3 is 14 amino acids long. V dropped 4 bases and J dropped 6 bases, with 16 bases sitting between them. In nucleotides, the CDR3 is TGTGCCAGCAGCTCGCCAGGGGTGTCACGCGAGCAGTACTTC. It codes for CASSSPGVSREQYF.

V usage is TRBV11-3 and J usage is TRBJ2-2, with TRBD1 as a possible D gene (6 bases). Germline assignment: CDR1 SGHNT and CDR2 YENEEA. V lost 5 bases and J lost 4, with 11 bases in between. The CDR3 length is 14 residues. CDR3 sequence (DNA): TGTGCCAGCAGCAAACGACAGGTCACCGGGGAGCTGTTTTTT. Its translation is CASSKRQVTGELFF.

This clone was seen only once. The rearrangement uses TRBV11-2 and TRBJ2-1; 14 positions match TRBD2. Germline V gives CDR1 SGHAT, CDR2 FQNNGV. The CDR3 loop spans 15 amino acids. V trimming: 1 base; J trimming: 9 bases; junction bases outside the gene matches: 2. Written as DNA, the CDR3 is TGTGCCAGCAGCTTAGGGGGACTAGCGGGAGCTGAGCAGTTCTTC. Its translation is CASSLGGLAGAEQFF.

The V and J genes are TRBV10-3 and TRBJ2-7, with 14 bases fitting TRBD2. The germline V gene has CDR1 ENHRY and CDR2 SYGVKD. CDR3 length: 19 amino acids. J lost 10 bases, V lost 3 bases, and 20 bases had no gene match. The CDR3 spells CAISDPTGGRLAGGSPQYF. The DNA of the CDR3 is TGTGCCATCAGTGACCCGACAGGCGGCCGACTAGCGGGAGGGTCCCCCCAGTACTTC.

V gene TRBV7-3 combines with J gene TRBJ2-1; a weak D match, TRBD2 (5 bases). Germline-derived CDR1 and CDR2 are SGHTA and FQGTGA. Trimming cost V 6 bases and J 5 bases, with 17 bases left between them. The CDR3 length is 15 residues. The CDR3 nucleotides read TGTGCCAGCAGGGCAGCACTAGGAGGTCACAATGAGCAGTTCTTC. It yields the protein CASRAALGGHNEQFF.

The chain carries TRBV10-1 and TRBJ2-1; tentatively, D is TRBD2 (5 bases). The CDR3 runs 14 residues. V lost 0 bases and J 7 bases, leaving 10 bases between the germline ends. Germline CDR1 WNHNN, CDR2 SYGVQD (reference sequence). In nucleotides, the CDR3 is TGCGCCAGCAGTGAGTCGTATCGGGGTAATGAGCAGTTCTTC. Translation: CASSESYRGNEQFF.

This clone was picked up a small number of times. Here the CDR3 DNA reads TGTGCCAGCTCAAGCGACAGGGGGTGGACTGAAGCTTTCTTT. This codes for CASSSDRGWTEAFF. This chain uses TRBV18 with TRBJ1-1; 9 bases line up with TRBD1. The V gene end was trimmed by 5 bases and the J gene end by 5 bases; junction bases not matched to a gene: 6. The CDR3 consists of 14 residues. Germline CDR1 reads KGHSH; CDR2 reads LQKENI.

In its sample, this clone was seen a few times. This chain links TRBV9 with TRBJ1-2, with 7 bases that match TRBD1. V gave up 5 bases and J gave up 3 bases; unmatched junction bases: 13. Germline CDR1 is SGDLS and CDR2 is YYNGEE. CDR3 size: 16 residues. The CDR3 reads CASRNNDRAADYGYTF. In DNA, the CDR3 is TGTGCCAGCAGGAATAATGACAGGGCCGCAGACTATGGCTACACCTTC.

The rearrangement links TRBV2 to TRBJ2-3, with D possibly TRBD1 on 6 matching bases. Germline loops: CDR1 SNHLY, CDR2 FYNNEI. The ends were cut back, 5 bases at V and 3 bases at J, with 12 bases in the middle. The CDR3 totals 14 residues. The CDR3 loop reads CASSILQGTDTQYF. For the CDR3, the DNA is TGTGCCAGCAGTATCCTACAGGGTACAGATACGCAGTATTTT.

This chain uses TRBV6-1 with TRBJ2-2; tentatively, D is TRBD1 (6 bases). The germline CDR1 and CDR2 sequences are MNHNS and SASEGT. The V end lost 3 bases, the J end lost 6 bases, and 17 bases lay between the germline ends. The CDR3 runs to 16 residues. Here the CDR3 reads CASSDRGVTGSGELFF. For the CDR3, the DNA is TGTGCCAGCAGTGATCGGGGTGTTACAGGGTCCGGGGAGCTGTTTTTT.

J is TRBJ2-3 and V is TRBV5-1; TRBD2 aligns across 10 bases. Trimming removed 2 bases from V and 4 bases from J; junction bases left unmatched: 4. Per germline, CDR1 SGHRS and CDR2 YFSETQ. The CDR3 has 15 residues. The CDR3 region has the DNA TGCGCCAGCAGCTTTAGCGGGGGGAGGGCAGATACGCAGTATTTT. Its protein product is CASSFSGGRADTQYF.

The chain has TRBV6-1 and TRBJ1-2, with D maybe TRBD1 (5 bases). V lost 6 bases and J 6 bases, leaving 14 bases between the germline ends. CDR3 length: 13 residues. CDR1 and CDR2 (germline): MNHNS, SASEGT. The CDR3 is CASRAPGKNGYTF. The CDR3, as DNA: TGTGCCAGCAGAGCACCAGGGAAGAATGGCTACACCTTC.

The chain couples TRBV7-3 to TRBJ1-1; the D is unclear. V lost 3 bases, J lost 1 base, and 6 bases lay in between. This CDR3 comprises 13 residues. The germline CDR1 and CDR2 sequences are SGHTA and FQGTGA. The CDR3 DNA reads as TGTGCCAGCAGCTTCGGGAGGAACACTGAAGCTTTCTTT. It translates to CASSFGRNTEAFF.

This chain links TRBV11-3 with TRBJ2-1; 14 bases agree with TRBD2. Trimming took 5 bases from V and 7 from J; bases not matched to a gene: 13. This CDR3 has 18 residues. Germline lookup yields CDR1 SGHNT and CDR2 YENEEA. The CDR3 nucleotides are TGTGCCAGCAGCCACGGACTAGCGGGGGGTTCCGCCGTTAATGAGCAGTTCTTC. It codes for CASSHGLAGGSAVNEQFF. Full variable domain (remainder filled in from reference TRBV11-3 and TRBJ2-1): EAGVVQSPRYKIIEKKQPVAFWCNPISGHNTLYWYLQNLGQGPELLIRYENEEAVDDSQLPKDRFSAERLKGVDSTLKIQPAELGDSAVYLCASSHGLAGGSAVNEQFFGPGTRLTVL.